One sample yielded the 25 T cell receptor beta chains listed below, sequenced in a study of beta chain features in type 1 diabetes. Study outcomes and limitations: Shorter TCRB CDR3s, moderately but significantly so, marked every one of the four CD4+ subsets in Type 1 diabetes patients.

For these TCRs, the target antigens are not known. Expressed TCRB transcripts were sequenced, since all the RNA that had been isolated was reverse transcribed. Only in-frame clones appear in the TCRdb table, and some are missing; sequencing was by immunoSEQ multiplex PCR. The sample yields more than 250,000 clones, over 11% seen once. The sequencing sample was made of naive CD4+ T cells from blood. These receptor sequences come from a man between 25 and 39 years old with type 1 diabetes.

The genes are TRBV6-6 and TRBJ2-3; 7 bases fit TRBD1. The CDR3 consists of 14 residues. V trimming: 6 bases; J trimming: 5 bases; junction bases outside the gene matches: 8. Germline CDR1 MNHNY, CDR2 SVGAGI (reference sequence). The CDR3 sequence: CASRPGTVVDTQYF. As DNA, the CDR3 is TGTGCCAGCAGGCCAGGGACAGTTGTAGATACGCAGTATTTT.

The V and J genes are TRBV6-6 and TRBJ1-2; the match to TRBD1 covers 7 bases. This CDR3 contains 12 residues. J lost 8 bases, V lost 6 bases, and 6 bases had no gene match. Germline assignment: CDR1 MNHNY and CDR2 SVGAGI (reference sequence). CDR3 amino acids: CASSPTGDGYTF. CDR3 nucleotide sequence: TGTGCCAGCAGCCCCACAGGGGACGGCTACACCTTC.

Only a few counts were recorded for this clone. The chain recombines TRBV29-1 with TRBJ1-1, with D possibly being TRBD1 (5 bases). Trimming removed 3 bases from V and 5 bases from J, with 16 bases in between. CDR1 is SQVTM and CDR2 is ANQGSEA in the germline V gene. The length of the CDR3 is 14 residues. The CDR3 loop is CSVDDSSSWTEAFF. The CDR3 DNA reads as TGCAGCGTTGACGACAGTTCCTCGTGGACTGAAGCTTTCTTT. The full variable domain, completed using reference TRBV29-1 and TRBJ1-1, is SAVISQKPSRDICQRGTSLTIQCQVDSQVTMMFWYRQQPGQSLTLIATANQGSEATYESGFVIDKFPISRPNLTFSTLTVSNMSPEDSSIYLCSVDDSSSWTEAFFGQGTRLTVV.

The genes are TRBV4-2 and TRBJ2-1; unclear D gene. V was pared by 0 bases and J by 10 bases, with 10 bases between. The CDR3 is 13 residues long. Germline assignment: CDR1 LGHNA and CDR2 YNFKEQ. The chain's CDR3 is CASSQEQSREQFF. DNA of the CDR3: TGTGCCAGCAGCCAAGAACAGAGCCGGGAGCAGTTCTTC.

The CDR3 sequence: CASSAGTVNTEAFF. The CDR3 DNA reads as TGCGCCAGCAGCGCCGGGACAGTGAACACTGAAGCTTTCTTT. The chain carries TRBV5-1 and TRBJ1-1, with 7 bases that match TRBD1. The CDR3 is 14 residues long. Looked up from germline, CDR1 is SGHRS and CDR2 is YFSETQ. J lost 0 bases, V lost 4 bases, and 3 bases had no gene match.

The chain recombines TRBV5-1 with TRBJ2-7; TRBD1 might be the D (6 bases). Germline V gives CDR1 SGHRS, CDR2 YFSETQ. V was clipped by 5 bases and J by 2 bases, with 11 bases between them. The CDR3 is 13 residues long. The DNA for the CDR3 is TGCGCCAGCAGGGTCGGGACAACCTACGAGCAGTACTTC. Translated: CASRVGTTYEQYF. Full variable domain (rest looked up from reference TRBV5-1 and TRBJ2-7): KAGVTQTPRYLIKTRGQQVTLSCSPISGHRSVSWYQQTPGQGLQFLFEYFSETQRNKGNFPGRFSGRQFSNSRSEMNVSTLELGDSALYLCASRVGTTYEQYFGPGTRLTVT.

This clone was observed a few times. V and J are TRBV29-1 and TRBJ1-1; tentatively, D is TRBD1 (5 bases). Looked up from germline, CDR1 is SQVTM and CDR2 is ANQGSEA. The CDR3 contains 13 residues. Trimming stripped 4 bases from V and 4 bases from J, with 13 bases between. The CDR3 spells CSVGGGLGTEAFF. DNA for the CDR3: TGCAGCGTTGGGGGGGGTTTGGGCACTGAAGCTTTCTTT. The full variable domain, completed using reference TRBV29-1 and TRBJ1-1, is SAVISQKPSRDICQRGTSLTIQCQVDSQVTMMFWYRQQPGQSLTLIATANQGSEATYESGFVIDKFPISRPNLTFSTLTVSNMSPEDSSIYLCSVGGGLGTEAFFGQGTRLTVV.

This clone has only a few counts. This rearrangement joins TRBV7-3 to TRBJ2-2; D ambiguous. Germline CDR1 SGHTA, CDR2 FQGTGA. Trimming left V 1 base short and J 1 base short, with 7 bases between. The CDR3 length is 15 residues. The CDR3, as DNA: TGTGCCAGCAGCTTAAACTCCGGGAACACCGGGGAGCTGTTTTTT. As protein: CASSLNSGNTGELFF.

The genes are TRBV4-2 and TRBJ2-5; 12 nucleotides agree with TRBD2. V shed 5 bases and J 11 bases; nucleotides not matched to a gene: 9. Germline V gene sequence: CDR1 LGHNA, CDR2 YNFKEQ. The CDR3 has 14 residues. For the CDR3, the DNA is TGTGCCAGCAGCGACCGACTAGCGGGAGTGGAGCAGTACTTC. Its translation is CASSDRLAGVEQYF.

This chain uses TRBV7-3 with TRBJ2-1, with D hard to call. CDR3 length: 14 amino acids. Looked up from germline, CDR1 is SGHTA and CDR2 is FQGTGA. Trimming removed 5 bases from V and 10 bases from J, with 18 bases in between. For the CDR3, the DNA is TGTGCCAGCAGCGACACCGATAATCTTGGGGAGCAGTTCTTC. It translates to CASSDTDNLGEQFF.

This clone was seen a handful of times. CDR3 in DNA: TGCAGCGTTGGGGGACTGGAGGGCTACACCTTC. Encoded protein: CSVGGLEGYTF. The J gene is TRBJ1-2, the V gene TRBV29-1, with TRBD1 as a possible D gene (5 bases). Germline values: CDR1 SQVTM, CDR2 ANQGSEA. The V end lost 4 bases, the J end lost 8 bases, and 11 bases lay between the germline ends. This CDR3 region has 11 residues.

This clone has more than one count but fewer than ten. CDR3 sequence reads: CASSARGTSVSGELFF. In nucleotides, the CDR3 is TGTGCCAGCAGTGCAAGAGGGACTAGCGTTTCCGGGGAGCTGTTTTTT. The chain uses TRBV9 and TRBJ2-2, with 10 bases that match TRBD2. Germline V gene data show CDR1 as SGDLS and CDR2 as YYNGEE. This CDR3 comprises 16 residues. J gave up 6 bases and V 5 bases, and 10 bases lay outside the gene matches.

In this sample, this clone turned up a few times. V and J are TRBV7-6 and TRBJ2-4; D call uncertain. The germline V and J ends were trimmed by 5 bases and 1 base, with 6 bases remaining between them. CDR1 is SGHVS, CDR2 FNYEAQ, per germline. The CDR3 consists of 13 residues. The CDR3 nucleotides are TGTGCCAGCAGCACTCCGGCCAAAAACATTCAGTACTTC. This encodes CASSTPAKNIQYF.

The V and J genes are TRBV21-1 and TRBJ1-1; the DNA was not used to check the table's D call, TRBD1. TRBV21-1 is a recognized pseudogene. CDR3 length equals 15 residues. For the CDR3, the DNA is TGTGCCAGCAGCAAAGCCCAGGGGCGGCACACTGAAGCTTTCTTT. The encoded protein is CASSKAQGRHTEAFF.

This chain links TRBV5-1 with TRBJ2-1; the match to TRBD2 covers 13 bases. Trimming took 4 bases from V and 9 from J; bases not matched to a gene: 7. Germline V gene sequence: CDR1 SGHRS, CDR2 YFSETQ. The CDR3 length is 15 residues. CDR3 residues: CASSPGLAGMSEQFF. DNA of the CDR3: TGCGCCAGCAGCCCGGGACTAGCGGGAATGAGTGAGCAGTTCTTC. The full variable domain, with the rest looked up from reference TRBV5-1 and TRBJ2-1, is KAGVTQTPRYLIKTRGQQVTLSCSPISGHRSVSWYQQTPGQGLQFLFEYFSETQRNKGNFPGRFSGRQFSNSRSEMNVSTLELGDSALYLCASSPGLAGMSEQFFGPGTRLTVL.

This clone appeared a few times. The CDR3 DNA is TGTGCCAGCAGTTTCAGGGTCGAGCAGTACTTC. Its translation is CASSFRVEQYF. The chain links TRBV28 to TRBJ2-7, with D tentatively TRBD1 (5 bases). V gave up 3 bases and J gave up 6 bases, with 6 bases separating them. The CDR3 length is 11 residues. Per germline, CDR1 MDHEN and CDR2 SYDVKM.

This clone showed up just a few times. The V call is TRBV2, the J call TRBJ1-2; 7 bases match TRBD1. Germline loops: CDR1 SNHLY, CDR2 FYNNEI. The CDR3 loop spans 14 amino acids. V was pared by 2 bases and J by 3 bases, with 3 bases of the junction left unmatched. In DNA form, the CDR3 reads TGTGCCAGCAGTGAAAGGACAGGTGACTATGGCTACACCTTC. This encodes CASSERTGDYGYTF.

Note on this clone: In the same sample, other DNA sequences code for this CDR3. V is TRBV7-3 and J is TRBJ2-1; no firm D call. Trimming removed 0 bases from V and 3 bases from J, with 3 bases in between. The V gene's germline CDR1 is SGHTA and CDR2 FQGTGA. The CDR3 covers 13 residues. CDR3 DNA sequence: TGTGCCAGCAGCTTAACCGGCTACAATGAGCAGTTCTTC. Protein: CASSLTGYNEQFF.

This clone was seen a few times. The CDR3 here is CASSSQQGDQPQHF. CDR3 DNA: TGTGCCAGCAGCTCCCAACAGGGAGATCAGCCCCAGCATTTT. This chain joins TRBV7-9 and TRBJ1-5; possibly TRBD1 for D (6 bases). This CDR3 is 14 amino acids long. Germline CDR1 reads SEHNR; CDR2 reads FQNEAQ (reference sequence). The V end lost 4 bases, the J end lost 5 bases, and 12 bases lay between the germline ends.

This clone was seen a few times. The chain uses TRBV7-9 and TRBJ2-3; 7 bases fit TRBD1. Trimming removed 5 bases from V and 3 bases from J; junction bases left unmatched: 14. The CDR3 covers 17 residues. CDR1 and CDR2 (germline): SEHNR, FQNEAQ (reference sequence). CDR3 residues: CASSRVAGTVMTDTQYF. The CDR3 nucleotides are TGTGCCAGCAGCCGCGTCGCAGGGACAGTCATGACAGATACGCAGTATTTT. Full variable domain (remainder filled in from reference TRBV7-9 and TRBJ2-3): DTGVSQNPRHKITKRGQNVTFRCDPISEHNRLYWYRQTLGQGPEFLTYFQNEAQLEKSRLLSDRFSAERPKGSFSTLEIQRTEQGDSAMYLCASSRVAGTVMTDTQYFGPGTRLTVL.

This clone was recorded a few times. The chain carries TRBV7-2 and TRBJ1-2, with TRBD1 as a possible D gene (6 bases). The CDR3 spans 14 residues. Germline CDR1 SGHTA, CDR2 FQGNSA. The V gene lost 5 bases and the J gene lost 6 bases, with 16 bases spanning the gap. The CDR3 is CASSPLQGMDGYTF. For the CDR3, the DNA is TGTGCCAGCAGCCCATTACAGGGAATGGATGGCTACACCTTC. Complete variable domain (other parts from reference TRBV7-2 and TRBJ1-2): GAGVSQSPSNKVTEKGKDVELRCDPISGHTALYWYRQSLGQGLEFLIYFQGNSAPDKSGLPSDRFSAERTGGSVSTLTIQRTQQEDSAVYLCASSPLQGMDGYTFGSGTRLTVV.

This clone was observed a few times. The V and J genes are TRBV18 and TRBJ1-2, with TRBD1 identical over 8 bases. This CDR3 is 12 amino acids long. Germline values: CDR1 KGHSH, CDR2 LQKENI. With V trimmed by 6 bases and J by 7 bases, 4 bases remained unmatched. CDR3 nucleotide sequence: TGTGCCAGCTCGATAGACAGGGGTGGCTACACCTTC. As protein: CASSIDRGGYTF.

This clone has more than one count but fewer than ten. The CDR3 coding sequence is TGTGCCAGTGTTAAGGGGGATAATCAGCCCCAGCATTTT. This gives the protein CASVKGDNQPQHF. The chain couples TRBV28 to TRBJ1-5; D perhaps matches TRBD1 (6 bases). Trimming left V 9 bases short and J 4 bases short, with 13 bases between. The germline gives CDR1 MDHEN, CDR2 SYDVKM. The CDR3 sequence is 13 residues long.

This chain joins TRBV5-1 and TRBJ2-2; 7 bases map to TRBD1. Germline-derived CDR1 and CDR2 are SGHRS and YFSETQ. CDR3 length: 14 residues. V lost 8 bases to trimming and J lost 2 bases; unmatched junction nucleotides: 6. The CDR3 spells CASTDRLNTGELFF. CDR3 sequence (DNA): TGCGCCAGTACGGACAGGCTTAACACCGGGGAGCTGTTTTTT.

CDR3 residues: CASSLTGNSEQFF. CDR3 coding DNA: TGTGCCAGCAGCTTAACCGGGAATAGCGAGCAGTTCTTC. The chain recombines TRBV5-4 with TRBJ2-1; a weak D match, TRBD2 (5 bases). Germline CDR1 reads SGHNT; CDR2 reads YYREEE (reference sequence). This CDR3 contains 13 residues. V gave up 2 bases and J gave up 10 bases, with 13 bases separating them. The full variable domain, completed using reference TRBV5-4 and TRBJ2-1, is ETGVTQSPTHLIKTRGQQVTLRCSSQSGHNTVSWYQQALGQGPQFIFQYYREEENGRGNFPPRFSGLQFPNYSSELNVNALELDDSALYLCASSLTGNSEQFFGPGTRLTVL.